This entry features one T cell receptor (beta chain) sequence. Its matching antigen is unknown. The data derive from a study of cytomegalovirus exposure and HLA in healthy donors. Across the whole study: The same platform as the roughly 700 first-cohort repertoires was used for the 95 to 150 validation repertoires, a later analysis reported. Whole-study results and caveats: TCR beta chains numbering under 200 were designated cytomegalovirus-associated.

The donors were in the approximately 130-subject validation cohort; that cohort was separate from the 666-subject first cohort. TCRdb's copy holds only in-frame clones and misses some; the assay was immunoSEQ multiplex PCR. Of about 240,000 clones detected, approximately 86% appear once; the ten largest clones hold around 1.2%. Germline V CDR1 and CDR2: SGHAT, FQNNGV. There are 12 residues in the CDR3. The V and J ends lost 6 bases and 7 bases, in that order; junction bases with no gene match: 4. This receptor was obtained from a woman under 40 in good health and CMV-seropositive. The V gene is TRBV11-2, the J gene TRBJ1-2; 8 bases map to TRBD1. Sequenced material: PBMCs. The CDR3 region is CASSLDRGGYTF. CDR3 sequence (DNA): TGTGCCAGCAGTCTCGACAGGGGTGGCTACACCTTC.